Listed below are T cell receptor beta chains from one sample, sequenced in a study of cytomegalovirus exposure and HLA in healthy donors. Assay used: immunoSEQ multiplex PCR; TCRdb lists only in-frame clones, some missing. This specimen shows about 33,000 clones; the ten leading clones hold 3% to 4.5%. The specimen was PBMCs. The receptors derive from a middle-aged man in good health and CMV-seronegative. The CDR3 runs from the conserved cysteine through the conserved F or W. The order of the fields is clone size, D gene, J gene, V gene, CDR3 DNA, CDR3 protein. The D gene is left open where the match is weak. Size is omitted from some rows. Given values are once, few, many or a class for expanded clones.

clone size: -; D gene: -; J gene: TRBJ2-1; V gene: TRBV6-5; CDR3 DNA: TGTGCCAGCAGAGTGTCTGCGGGTGGCGGTGAGCAGTTCTTC; CDR3 protein: CASRVSAGGGEQFF
clone size: -; D gene: TRBD1; J gene: TRBJ2-1; V gene: TRBV19; CDR3 DNA: TGTGCCAGTAGTCAAATACGGACAGGGCACTACAATGAGCAGTTCTTC; CDR3 protein: CASSQIRTGHYNEQFF
clone size: -; D gene: TRBD1; J gene: TRBJ1-5; V gene: TRBV10-3; CDR3 DNA: TGTGCCATCAGTCAGGGGGACAATCAGCCCCAGCATTTT; CDR3 protein: CAISQGDNQPQHF
clone size: -; D gene: -; J gene: TRBJ2-7; V gene: TRBV6-5; CDR3 DNA: TGTGCCAGCAGTTATGGTAGGGGGTACAACGAGCAGTACTTC; CDR3 protein: CASSYGRGYNEQYF
clone size: -; D gene: TRBD1; J gene: TRBJ1-2; V gene: TRBV6-6; CDR3 DNA: TGTGCCAGCAGGGGACAGGTCTATGGCTACACCTTC; CDR3 protein: CASRGQVYGYTF
clone size: -; D gene: TRBD1; J gene: TRBJ1-4; V gene: TRBV5-1; CDR3 DNA: TGCGCCAGCAGCTTGGTGACAGGGGCGGGAACTAATGAAAAACTGTTTTTT; CDR3 protein: CASSLVTGAGTNEKLFF
clone size: -; D gene: -; J gene: TRBJ1-2; V gene: TRBV4-3; CDR3 DNA: TGCGCCAGCAGCCAAGATAGGACCGAGGGGGTGGTCAGAGGCTACACCTTC; CDR3 protein: CASSQDRTEGVVRGYTF
clone size: -; D gene: TRBD2; J gene: TRBJ2-1; V gene: TRBV19; CDR3 DNA: TGTGCCAGTAGTCCCCCATCTAGCGGAGGTGGTGATCAGTTCTTC; CDR3 protein: CASSPPSSGGGDQFF
clone size: -; D gene: -; J gene: TRBJ2-7; V gene: TRBV7-6; CDR3 DNA: TGTGCCAGCAGCCTGAGGGGGTTCTCCTACGAGCAGTACTTC; CDR3 protein: CASSLRGFSYEQYF
clone size: -; D gene: TRBD1; J gene: TRBJ1-2; V gene: TRBV5-3; CDR3 DNA: TGTGCCAGAAGCTTGAAACCACAGGGACAGGACTATGGCTACACCTTC; CDR3 protein: CARSLKPQGQDYGYTF
clone size: -; D gene: TRBD1; J gene: TRBJ1-4; V gene: TRBV11-2; CDR3 DNA: TGTGCCAGCAGCTTAGGAGGGACAGGGAATGAAAAACTGTTTTTT; CDR3 protein: CASSLGGTGNEKLFF
clone size: -; D gene: -; J gene: TRBJ2-2; V gene: TRBV11-2; CDR3 DNA: TGTGCCAGCAAAGTGGGGGGAAGCACCGGGGAGCTGTTTTTT; CDR3 protein: CASKVGGSTGELFF
clone size: -; D gene: -; J gene: TRBJ1-2; V gene: TRBV7-2; CDR3 DNA: TGTGCCAGCAGCTTAGGGAGGGATGGCTACACCTTC; CDR3 protein: CASSLGRDGYTF
clone size: -; D gene: TRBD1; J gene: TRBJ1-1; V gene: TRBV4-1; CDR3 DNA: TGCGCCAGCAGCCAAGACAAGGGGACAGGGTCGCACTGG; CDR3 protein: CASSQDKGTGSHW
clone size: -; D gene: TRBD2; J gene: TRBJ2-5; V gene: TRBV5-1; CDR3 DNA: TGCGCCTCCAGAGGGCGGGAGGGCCTCACCGAGGTTGGAGAGACCCAGTACTTC; CDR3 protein: CASRGREGLTEVGETQYF
clone size: -; D gene: TRBD1; J gene: TRBJ2-4; V gene: TRBV18; CDR3 DNA: TGTGCCAGCTCACCGGGGACAGGGTTGTCGAACATTCAGTACTTC; CDR3 protein: CASSPGTGLSNIQYF
clone size: -; D gene: -; J gene: TRBJ2-5; V gene: TRBV5-6; CDR3 DNA: TGTGCCAGCAGCTTCGCTAGGGGGGAGACCCAGTACTTC; CDR3 protein: CASSFARGETQYF
clone size: -; D gene: TRBD1; J gene: TRBJ2-7; V gene: TRBV6-5; CDR3 DNA: TGTGCCAGCAGTACAGGGGGCGTCTACGAGCAGTACTTC; CDR3 protein: CASSTGGVYEQYF
clone size: -; D gene: TRBD1; J gene: TRBJ1-2; V gene: TRBV7-9; CDR3 DNA: TGTGCCAGCAGCTTCACAGGGGGGGCTGGCTACACCTTC; CDR3 protein: CASSFTGGAGYTF
clone size: -; D gene: -; J gene: TRBJ1-1; V gene: TRBV6-5; CDR3 DNA: TGTGCCAGCAGTTACGGGTACAGGGACACTGAAGCTTTCTTT; CDR3 protein: CASSYGYRDTEAFF
clone size: -; D gene: TRBD2; J gene: TRBJ2-7; V gene: TRBV7-8; CDR3 DNA: TGTGCCAGCAGCTTAAGGCGGGAGAGAGGCTACGAGCAGTACTTC; CDR3 protein: CASSLRRERGYEQYF
clone size: -; D gene: TRBD2; J gene: TRBJ2-5; V gene: TRBV6-5; CDR3 DNA: TGTGCCAGCAGTAGGACTAGCCGTGAGACCCAGTACTTC; CDR3 protein: CASSRTSRETQYF
clone size: -; D gene: -; J gene: TRBJ1-1; V gene: TRBV30; CDR3 DNA: TGTGCCTGGACGGTGTTATACGGCACTGAAGCTTTCTTT; CDR3 protein: CAWTVLYGTEAFF
clone size: -; D gene: -; J gene: TRBJ1-2; V gene: TRBV6-5; CDR3 DNA: TGTGCCAGCGGTAGGGGAAACTATGGCTACACCTTC; CDR3 protein: CASGRGNYGYTF
clone size: -; D gene: TRBD1; J gene: TRBJ1-2; V gene: TRBV29-1; CDR3 DNA: TGCAGCGTTCAAGGGGGGACAGCGGATGGCTACACCTTC; CDR3 protein: CSVQGGTADGYTF
clone size: -; D gene: TRBD1; J gene: TRBJ1-5; V gene: TRBV2; CDR3 DNA: TGTGCCAGCTCCACGGGACAGGGGCCCAATCAGCCCCAGCATTTT; CDR3 protein: CASSTGQGPNQPQHF
clone size: -; D gene: -; J gene: TRBJ2-7; V gene: TRBV4-3; CDR3 DNA: TGCGCCAGCAGCCGCGATGCCATGGGGAGTCCCCAAGAGCAGTACTTC; CDR3 protein: CASSRDAMGSPQEQYF
clone size: -; D gene: -; J gene: TRBJ1-2; V gene: TRBV9; CDR3 DNA: TGTGCCAGCAGCGTAGCGGGAGGCCCTGGCTACACCTTC; CDR3 protein: CASSVAGGPGYTF
clone size: -; D gene: TRBD1; J gene: TRBJ1-1; V gene: TRBV18; CDR3 DNA: TGTGCCAGCTCACCACAAAGACAGGGTCACACTGAAGCTTTCTTT; CDR3 protein: CASSPQRQGHTEAFF
clone size: medium-sized; D gene: TRBD2; J gene: TRBJ2-2; V gene: TRBV10-3; CDR3 DNA: TGTGCCATCAGCGGACTAGCGGGATACACCGGGGAGCTGTTTTTT; CDR3 protein: CAISGLAGYTGELFF
clone size: -; D gene: TRBD1; J gene: TRBJ1-5; V gene: TRBV28; CDR3 DNA: TGTGCCAGCAGGAGGGACAGGATCAATCAGCCCCAGCATTTT; CDR3 protein: CASRRDRINQPQHF
clone size: -; D gene: TRBD2; J gene: TRBJ2-2; V gene: TRBV5-6; CDR3 DNA: TGTGCCAGCAGCTTGTCGATAGTAAGGACTAGGGACGGGGAGCTGTTTTTT; CDR3 protein: CASSLSIVRTRDGELFF